The 27 T cell receptor beta chains below were found in one sample sequenced in a study of blood T cell repertoires in COVID-19. Only in-frame clones appear in the TCRdb table, and some are missing; sequencing was by immunoSEQ multiplex PCR. The sample lists about 190,000 clones, roughly 82% occurring once. The sequenced sample was PBMCs or T cells enriched from blood (not recorded which). The receptors were sampled from a woman in her sixties with acute COVID-19.

The chain couples TRBV11-2 to TRBJ1-3; TRBD1 is a possible D gene (5 bases). Trimming pared 0 bases from V and 1 base from J, leaving 7 bases between. The CDR3 totals 15 residues. Germline CDR1 and CDR2: SGHAT and FQNNGV. CDR3: CASSLETASGNTIYF. Written as DNA, the CDR3 is TGTGCCAGCAGCTTAGAGACAGCTTCTGGAAACACCATATATTTT.

The chain links TRBV5-1 to TRBJ2-1; 10 nucleotides match TRBD2. The CDR3 runs 14 residues. Germline CDR1 reads SGHRS; CDR2 reads YFSETQ. Germline trimming cut 2 bases from V and 7 bases from J; bases unmatched to any gene: 3. The CDR3 is CASSLLAGTNEQFF. CDR3 nucleotides: TGCGCCAGCAGCTTACTAGCGGGGACTAATGAGCAGTTCTTC. Drawing the rest from reference TRBV5-1 and TRBJ2-1, the complete variable domain is KAGVTQTPRYLIKTRGQQVTLSCSPISGHRSVSWYQQTPGQGLQFLFEYFSETQRNKGNFPGRFSGRQFSNSRSEMNVSTLELGDSALYLCASSLLAGTNEQFFGPGTRLTVL.

The CDR3: CASSQSGVGYTF. CDR3 coding DNA: TGCGCCAGCAGCCAGTCAGGGGTCGGCTACACCTTC. The chain is built from TRBV4-3 and TRBJ1-2; weak D call: TRBD1 (6 bases). This CDR3 region has 12 residues. The germline V gene has CDR1 LGHNA and CDR2 YSLEER. Trimming left V 3 bases short and J 8 bases short, with 10 bases between.

The gene calls are TRBV7-8 and TRBJ2-1; 15 bases fit TRBD2. Germline assignment: CDR1 SGHVS and CDR2 FQNEAQ. The CDR3 consists of 18 residues. Trimming at V came to 5 bases and at J to 4 bases, leaving 9 bases not matched to a gene. The CDR3 nucleotides read TGTGCCAGCAGCCGTCCCGGGACTAGCGGGGGGAATTACAATGAGCAGTTCTTC. It codes for CASSRPGTSGGNYNEQFF. Drawing the rest from reference TRBV7-8 and TRBJ2-1, the complete variable domain is GAGVSQSPRYKVAKRGQDVALRCDPISGHVSLFWYQQALGQGPEFLTYFQNEAQLDKSGLPSDRFFAERPEGSVSTLKIQRTQQEDSAVYLCASSRPGTSGGNYNEQFFGPGTRLTVL.

This clone was seen only once. The CDR3: CATSRGTGREQYF. For the CDR3, the DNA is TGTGCCACCTCACGCGGGACAGGGCGCGAGCAGTACTTC. The V and J genes are TRBV19 and TRBJ2-7; 9 bases agree with TRBD1. Per the germline V gene, CDR1 is LNHDA and CDR2 is SQIVND (reference sequence). The CDR3 has 13 amino acids. Trimming cost V 10 bases and J 6 bases; bases outside gene matches: 10.

This clone was seen a single time. The genes are TRBV7-9 and TRBJ1-2, with a tentative D call TRBD1 (6 bases). This CDR3 has 15 residues. Germline values: CDR1 SEHNR, CDR2 FQNEAQ (reference sequence). V shed 5 bases and J shed 8 bases, with 21 bases lying between them. This CDR3 is CASSLQTVDSYGYTF. The CDR3 DNA is TGTGCCAGCAGCCTACAAACCGTGGACAGTTACGGCTACACCTTC.

V is TRBV4-1 and J is TRBJ1-1; D unclear. The germline V gene encodes CDR1 MGHRA and CDR2 YSYEKL. The CDR3 spans 15 residues. The germline V and J ends were trimmed by 1 base and 10 bases, with 19 bases remaining between them. This CDR3 is CASSQGGLGRGLAFF. The CDR3 DNA reads TGCGCCAGCAGCCAAGGCGGGCTCGGGAGAGGGTTAGCTTTCTTT.

This clone was detected a few times. This chain links TRBV30 with TRBJ1-2; no firm D call. The length of the CDR3 is 14 residues. The germline V and J ends were trimmed by 0 bases and 5 bases, with 13 bases remaining between them. Germline V CDR1 and CDR2: GTSNPN, SVGIG (reference sequence). CDR3 nucleotides: TGTGCCTGGAGTGTGTCGGGGAGAATGTATGGCTACACCTTC. Protein: CAWSVSGRMYGYTF. Full variable domain (rest looked up from reference TRBV30 and TRBJ1-2): SQTIHQWPATLVQPVGSPLSLECTVEGTSNPNLYWYRQAAGRGLQLLFYSVGIGQISSEVPQNLSASRPQDRQFILSSKKLLLSDSGFYLCAWSVSGRMYGYTFGSGTRLTVV.

J is TRBJ2-7 and V is TRBV18; D remains unclear. This CDR3 has 13 residues. Germline CDR1 is KGHSH and CDR2 is LQKENI. V lost 4 bases and J lost 4, with 11 bases in between. CDR3 amino acids: CASSLSGGYEQYV. The DNA of the CDR3 is TGTGCCAGCTCACTATCCGGCGGTTACGAGCAGTACGTC.

This rearrangement joins TRBV7-9 to TRBJ2-7, with D tentatively TRBD2 (6 bases). The CDR3 is 17 amino acids. The V and J ends lost 1 base and 3 bases respectively, with 19 bases between them. The germline V gene encodes CDR1 SEHNR and CDR2 FQNEAQ (reference sequence). Here the CDR3 reads CASSLVIGRVAVYEQYF. CDR3 DNA sequence: TGTGCCAGCAGCTTAGTCATAGGGCGGGTAGCGGTCTACGAGCAGTACTTC. Full variable domain (missing parts from reference TRBV7-9 and TRBJ2-7): DTGVSQNPRHKITKRGQNVTFRCDPISEHNRLYWYRQTLGQGPEFLTYFQNEAQLEKSRLLSDRFSAERPKGSFSTLEIQRTEQGDSAMYLCASSLVIGRVAVYEQYFGPGTRLTVT.

The rearrangement joins TRBV28 to TRBJ2-7; 7 bases align to TRBD1. The CDR3 has 13 amino acids. CDR1 and CDR2 (germline): MDHEN, SYDVKM. Trimming cost V 5 bases and J 2 bases; bases outside gene matches: 3. CDR3 residues: CASSGTATYEQYV. CDR3 bases: TGTGCCAGCAGTGGGACAGCTACCTACGAGCAGTACGTC.

The chain has TRBV7-6 and TRBJ1-6; D not resolved. The CDR3 length is 13 residues. Germline-derived CDR1 and CDR2 are SGHVS and FNYEAQ. The V gene lost 1 base and the J gene lost 7 bases, with 5 bases spanning the gap. The CDR3, as DNA: TGTGCCAGCAGCTTAGACCGGAATTCACCCCTCCACTTT. This sequence encodes CASSLDRNSPLHF.

The rearrangement uses TRBV10-3 and TRBJ1-1; 10 positions match TRBD1. Germline values: CDR1 ENHRY, CDR2 SYGVKD. The CDR3 is 14 residues long. Unmatched junction bases numbered 4, after V lost 8 bases and J lost 1 base. The CDR3 spells CAIGGQGPNTEAFF. In DNA, the CDR3 is TGTGCCATCGGGGGACAGGGGCCGAACACTGAAGCTTTCTTT.

This clone turned up a few times. The chain recombines TRBV6-5 with TRBJ2-7; TRBD2 agrees at 10 bases. The CDR3 contains 15 residues. V dropped 8 bases and J dropped 4; count of bases not matched to a gene: 11. The germline CDR1 and CDR2 sequences are MNHEY and SVGAGI. CDR3 DNA sequence: TGTGCCAGCCTTCCTAGCGGGGGCTTTTGGTACGAGCAGTACTTC. It yields the protein CASLPSGGFWYEQYF.

This clone was observed a handful of times. In nucleotides, the CDR3 is TGTGCCAGCAGCTTAGCGGGACAGCTTACAACTAATGAAAAACTGTTTTTT. It encodes CASSLAGQLTTNEKLFF. V is TRBV7-2 and J is TRBJ1-4, with 7 nucleotides matching TRBD1. Germline CDR1 and CDR2: SGHTA and FQGNSA. V shed 0 bases and J 0 bases; nucleotides not matched to a gene: 4. The CDR3 runs 17 residues.

This clone was seen just once. The chain is built from TRBV12-5 and TRBJ2-1, with 12 bases aligning to TRBD1. CDR3 length equals 16 residues. Germline V lookup: CDR1 LGHNT, CDR2 FRNRAP. After removal of 0 bases from V and 6 bases from J, the junction contained 3 bases not matched to a gene. This CDR3 reads CASGLVLGQGANEQFF. CDR3 bases: TGTGCTAGTGGTTTGGTACTGGGACAGGGGGCCAATGAGCAGTTCTTC.

The chain combines TRBV4-3 with TRBJ2-7; the D is unclear. Germline V lookup: CDR1 LGHNA, CDR2 YSLEER. There are 12 residues in the CDR3. Deletions cut 1 base from V and 1 base from J, with 2 bases between. The CDR3 DNA follows: TGCGCCAGCAGCCAAGCATCCTACGAGCAGTACGTC. Translating gives CASSQASYEQYV.

The chain uses TRBV6-2 or TRBV6-3 and TRBJ2-4; D possibly corresponds to TRBD2 (5 bases). Germline lookup yields CDR1 MNHEY and CDR2 SVGEGT. This CDR3 contains 16 residues. Trimming left V 2 bases short and J 0 bases short, with 11 bases between. Here the CDR3 reads CASSYEGLLAKNIQYF. In nucleotides, the CDR3 is TGTGCCAGCAGTTACGAAGGACTGCTAGCCAAAAACATTCAGTACTTC.

The V gene is TRBV5-8, the J gene TRBJ1-1, with D tentatively TRBD1 (6 bases). V was trimmed by 6 bases and J by 0 bases, leaving 12 bases between them. The length of the CDR3 is 14 residues. The germline V gene has CDR1 SGHTS and CDR2 YDEGEE. CDR3 amino acids: CASINRALNTEAFF. CDR3 nucleotides: TGTGCCAGCATAAACAGGGCCTTGAACACTGAAGCTTTCTTT.

The V call is TRBV19, the J call TRBJ2-7; D remains ambiguous. The CDR3 loop spans 12 amino acids. The germline V gene has CDR1 LNHDA and CDR2 SQIVND (reference sequence). Trimming took off 5 bases at V and 6 bases at J, with 11 bases between the two ends. CDR3 bases: TGTGCCAGTAGTCTCTTTCCCGGCGAGCAGTACTTC. As protein: CASSLFPGEQYF.

The gene calls are TRBV27 and TRBJ1-1; 7 bases align to TRBD1. CDR3 length: 16 residues. The germline CDR1 and CDR2 sequences are MNHEY and SMNVEV (reference sequence). Trimming took 2 bases from V and 2 from J; bases not matched to a gene: 8. CDR3 residues: CASSLVGGAGNTEAFF. The CDR3 DNA reads as TGTGCCAGCAGTTTAGTAGGGGGCGCCGGAAACACTGAAGCTTTCTTT.

The chain links TRBV27 to TRBJ2-3; no clear D gene. CDR1 and CDR2 (germline): MNHEY, SMNVEV (reference sequence). Deletions cut 10 bases from V and 1 base from J, with 18 bases between. The CDR3 extends over 15 amino acids. As DNA, the CDR3 is TGTGCCACTACCCGTGACTTCAGCCGCACAGATACGCAGTATTTT. As protein: CATTRDFSRTDTQYF.

This sequence joins TRBV28 and TRBJ2-3, with 7 positions matching TRBD2. V shed 8 bases and J 4 bases; nucleotides not matched to a gene: 6. From germline, CDR1 is MDHEN and CDR2 SYDVKM. The CDR3 is 13 amino acids. Here the CDR3 DNA reads TGTGCCAGCGGGGGGGGTGCCCCAGATACGCAGTATTTT. Residues: CASGGGAPDTQYF.

The chain links TRBV10-2 to TRBJ1-1; 9 positions match TRBD1. This CDR3 contains 15 residues. Trimming at V came to 0 bases and at J to 3 bases, leaving 2 bases not matched to a gene. Germline loops: CDR1 WSHSY, CDR2 SAAADI. In nucleotides, the CDR3 is TGCGCCAGCAGTGAGTCAGACAGGGGGGACACTGAAGCTTTCTTT. Protein: CASSESDRGDTEAFF.

The chain is built from TRBV15 and TRBJ2-7, with 13 bases matching TRBD2. The germline V gene encodes CDR1 LNHNV and CDR2 YYDKDF (reference sequence). Trimming removed 3 bases from V and 5 bases from J; junction bases left unmatched: 13. This CDR3 comprises 18 residues. The CDR3 bases are TGTGCCACCAGCAGCGCTCAGACCACTAGCGGGGGGGCCCACGAGCAGTACGTC. Protein: CATSSAQTTSGGAHEQYV.

The chain recombines TRBV24-1 with TRBJ1-2; D gene unclear. This CDR3 region has 12 residues. Germline loops: CDR1 KGHDR, CDR2 SFDVKD. V gave up 2 bases and J gave up 5 bases, with 5 bases separating them. Here the CDR3 reads CATSDSGYGYTF. CDR3 bases: TGTGCCACCAGTGATTCGGGTTATGGCTACACCTTC.

The chain joins TRBV18 to TRBJ2-1; TRBD2 matches at 15 bases. This CDR3 is 19 amino acids long. Germline V CDR1 and CDR2: KGHSH, LQKENI. V trimming: 3 bases; J trimming: 5 bases; junction bases outside the gene matches: 11. In DNA form, the CDR3 reads TGTGCCAGCTCACCTCCTCAGGGGACTAGCGGGGGGTCAAACAATGAGCAGTTCTTC. Translation gives CASSPPQGTSGGSNNEQFF.